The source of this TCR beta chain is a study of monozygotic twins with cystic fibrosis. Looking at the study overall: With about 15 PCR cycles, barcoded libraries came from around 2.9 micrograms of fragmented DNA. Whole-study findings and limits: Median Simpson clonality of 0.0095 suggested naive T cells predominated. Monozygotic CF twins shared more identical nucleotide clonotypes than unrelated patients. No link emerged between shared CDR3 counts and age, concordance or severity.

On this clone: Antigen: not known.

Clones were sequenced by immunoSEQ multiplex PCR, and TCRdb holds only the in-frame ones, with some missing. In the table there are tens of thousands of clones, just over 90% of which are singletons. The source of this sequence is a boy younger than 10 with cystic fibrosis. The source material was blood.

For the CDR3, the DNA is TGTGCCAGCAGCTTCGGACTGGTGTTTTACAATGAGCAGTTCTTC. Protein: CASSFGLVFYNEQFF. The rearrangement joins TRBV5-5 to TRBJ2-1, with D perhaps matching TRBD2 (5 bases). In germline, CDR1 is SGHKS, CDR2 YYEKEE (reference sequence). V was cut by 2 bases and J by 4 bases, with 13 bases left in between. This CDR3 comprises 15 residues.